Following are 5 T cell receptor beta chains from one sample sequenced in a study of blood T cell repertoires in COVID-19. The assay was immunoSEQ multiplex PCR, and TCRdb's table has in-frame clones only and misses some. The table lists under 350,000 clones, roughly 86% of them singletons. The sequenced sample was peripheral blood. The receptors were gathered from a man between 65 and 85 years old with acute or convalescent COVID-19.

This chain's CDR3 is CASSLVAGIGYNEQFF. The CDR3 coding sequence is TGTGCCAGCAGCTTAGTTGCAGGGATTGGATACAATGAGCAGTTCTTC. V gene TRBV7-9 combines with J gene TRBJ2-1, with D possibly matching TRBD1 (5 bases). The germline V gene has CDR1 SEHNR and CDR2 FQNEAQ (reference sequence). The CDR3 runs to 16 residues. The germline V and J ends were trimmed by 1 base and 4 bases, with 14 bases remaining between them. The whole variable domain, remainder taken from reference TRBV7-9 and TRBJ2-1, is DTGVSQNPRHKITKRGQNVTFRCDPISEHNRLYWYRQTLGQGPEFLTYFQNEAQLEKSRLLSDRFSAERPKGSFSTLEIQRTEQGDSAMYLCASSLVAGIGYNEQFFGPGTRLTVL.

The chain couples TRBV15 to TRBJ2-2, with 15 bases lining up with TRBD2. This CDR3 comprises 16 residues. Looked up from germline, CDR1 is LNHNV and CDR2 is YYDKDF (reference sequence). The trim removed 8 bases at V and 5 bases at J, leaving 6 bases unmatched. The CDR3 reads CATGRTSGRVTGELFF. The CDR3 DNA reads TGTGCCACCGGGCGGACTAGCGGGAGGGTTACCGGGGAGCTGTTTTTT.

The J gene is TRBJ1-5, the V gene TRBV28; possibly TRBD1 for D (5 bases). Germline V gene data show CDR1 as MDHEN and CDR2 as SYDVKM. The CDR3 contains 15 residues. CDR3 in amino acids: CAVRQTRYSNQPQHF. The CDR3 bases are TGTGCAGTAAGACAGACTCGGTATAGCAATCAGCCCCAGCATTTT.

The CDR3 DNA sequence: TGTGCCAGTAGTGTGCTAGCGGGAGTAATGGAGCAGTACTTC. This gives the protein CASSVLAGVMEQYF. The chain carries TRBV19 and TRBJ2-7; 10 bases are shared with TRBD2. The J segment lost 7 bases and the V segment lost 5 bases, leaving 8 bases of the junction unmatched. This CDR3 has 14 amino acids. Germline V gene data show CDR1 as LNHDA and CDR2 as SQIVND (reference sequence).

This clone has just a few counts. J is TRBJ2-5 and V is TRBV28; TRBD2 matches 11 bases. The CDR3 runs to 16 residues. Germline loops: CDR1 MDHEN, CDR2 SYDVKM. V lost 0 bases and J lost 5; bases outside the gene matches: 5. The CDR3: CASSLWTSGKGETQYF. CDR3 coding DNA: TGTGCCAGCAGTTTATGGACTAGCGGGAAAGGGGAGACCCAGTACTTC.